Here is one T cell receptor (beta chain) with its context. Its specificity is not known. An end of the junction differs from the germline gene, which may be a read error. Germline CDR1 ENHRY, CDR2 SYGVKD. CDR3 length: 13 residues. The data were taken from a study of blood T cells in healthy people across ages. Study observations and caveats: In long-lived donors, naive CD4+ cell counts and diversity exceeded those of aged donors.

Together with a sample-barcoded 5' primer, a J-beta primer mix was included in a second PCR lasting roughly 6 to 12 cycles. MiXCR was run by TCRdb on the 5' RACE reads, yielding one entry per CDR3 protein. The sample lists around 1.5 million distinct CDR3 sequences; roughly 40% were seen once. The J gene is TRBJ1-1, the V gene TRBV10-3; tentative D call: TRBD1 (5 bases). The TCR was taken from a woman younger than 30 in good health. The sequenced sample consisted of blood. Here the CDR3 reads CAIRTDTNAEAFF. As DNA, the CDR3 is TGTGCCATCAGGACGGACACGAACGCTGAAGCTTTCTTT.